This TCR beta chain appears in the sequencing data of a study of high-grade serous ovarian cancer treatment subgroups (dated by TCRdb to 2020 to 2022). Turning to the overall study: On average, each sample produced 14,192 sequencing reads and roughly 7,500 unique TCR beta rearrangements. The study profiled TCR beta repertoires in high-grade serous ovarian cancer patients grouped by complete gross resection or neoadjuvant chemotherapy response under a laparoscopic triage algorithm. The cohort comprised approximately 30 patients: about ten with no residual disease after primary surgery (R0), about ten excellent NACT responders, and about ten poor NACT responders. In total there were approximately 82 samples, since every patient provided one primary tumor sample and two metastatic tumor samples. Summary of the overall study and its limitations: The TCR repertoire analyses centered on CDR3, and CDR1 and CDR2 were not analyzed. TCR clonal relatedness correlated positively with neoantigen level and, by trend, with copy number variation and mutation load from whole-genome sequencing. Bulk tumor TCR sequencing lacked spatial information, limiting insight into HGSC tumor complexity and diversity. Repertoire similarity ranging from roughly 0.1 to 0.8 was observed between tumors from the same patient, whereas almost no similarity was observed between different patients.

CDR1 and CDR2 (KGHSH, LQKENI) derive from the germline V gene. The CDR3 measures 13 amino acids from cysteine to phenylalanine. The kept DNA is CDR3 alone, 39 bases in frame from the first base. V is cut by 4 bases and J by 4 bases, and the space between the germline ends is 10 bases. High-throughput TCR profiling via ImmunoSEQ was performed on the 100 or so tumor samples. The original methods were these. Repertoire diversity metrics included richness (unique productive sequences), clonality, evenness and relatedness; Bhattacharyya coefficient assessed similarity between samples. A sensitivity analysis excluded TCRs with fewer than two reads and gave consistent conclusions. TCRdb retrieved this table from immuneACCESS and kept in-frame rearrangements only. Not all clones are present; in checked studies, unresolved V genes account for under half, and no reason is known for the remainder. The D gene and trimming were derived from the DNA, and the V and J assignments and clone size from that table. This sample lists thousands of clones; 75% to 80% were detected once. In total, the top ten clones hold over 8% of the sample.

This clone showed up just a few times. The clone's antigen remains unknown. Base qualities are not at hand, and no much larger clone is one base apart. Collection of tumor samples took place before definitive surgery or chemotherapy. Genomic DNA extraction was performed by the MD Anderson Biospecimen Extraction Resource, and TCR sequencing was carried out by the MD Anderson Cancer Genomics Laboratory. Sequencing used tumor tissue. This receptor was obtained from a human donor with high-grade serous ovarian cancer. The chain links TRBV18 with TRBJ1-1; TRBD1 is a weak D gene call, 6 bases matching. The nucleotide sequence is TGTGCCAGCTCACTCCTCAGGGGCACTGAAGCTTTCTTT. Translated, it gives CASSLLRGTEAFF.